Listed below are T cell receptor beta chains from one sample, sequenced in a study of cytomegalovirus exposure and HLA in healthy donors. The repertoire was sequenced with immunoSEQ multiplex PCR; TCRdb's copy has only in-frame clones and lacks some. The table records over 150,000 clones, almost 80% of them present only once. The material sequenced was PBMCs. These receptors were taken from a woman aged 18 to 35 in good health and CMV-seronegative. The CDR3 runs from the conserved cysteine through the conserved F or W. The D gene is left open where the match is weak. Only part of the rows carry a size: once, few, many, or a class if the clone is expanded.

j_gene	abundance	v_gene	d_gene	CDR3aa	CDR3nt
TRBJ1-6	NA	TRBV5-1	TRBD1	CASSVGQVGSPLHF	TGCGCCAGCAGCGTGGGACAGGTGGGTTCACCCCTCCACTTT
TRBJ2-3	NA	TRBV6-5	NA	CASSPEVSNTDTQYF	TGTGCCAGCAGTCCCGAGGTGTCTAACACAGATACGCAGTATTTT
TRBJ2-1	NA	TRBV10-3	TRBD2	CAIRPGLDNEQFF	TGTGCCATCAGGCCGGGACTAGACAATGAGCAGTTCTTC
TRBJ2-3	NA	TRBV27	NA	CASSTGESTDTQYF	TGTGCCAGCAGTACCGGGGAAAGCACAGATACGCAGTATTTT
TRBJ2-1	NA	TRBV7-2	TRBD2	CASSSRLAGDRFEQFF	TGTGCCAGCAGCTCCCGACTAGCGGGAGATCGGTTTGAGCAGTTCTTC
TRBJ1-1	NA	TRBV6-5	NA	CASSYSLPNTEAFF	TGTGCCAGCAGTTACTCTCTCCCGAACACTGAAGCTTTCTTT
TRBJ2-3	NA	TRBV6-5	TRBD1	CASTLAGGATDTQYF	TGTGCCAGCACCCTAGCAGGGGGCGCGACAGATACGCAGTATTTT
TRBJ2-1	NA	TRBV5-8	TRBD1	CASSFRQGAGYNEQFF	TGTGCCAGCAGCTTTAGACAGGGGGCCGGCTACAATGAGCAGTTCTTC
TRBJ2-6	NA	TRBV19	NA	CASSIDTGANVLTF	TGTGCCAGTAGTATAGATACTGGGGCCAACGTCCTGACTTTC
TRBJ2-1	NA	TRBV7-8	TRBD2	CASRVTSASSYNEQFF	TGTGCCAGCAGGGTGACTAGCGCAAGCTCCTACAATGAGCAGTTCTTC
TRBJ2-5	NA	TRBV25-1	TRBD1	CASRTTGGNQETQYF	TGTGCCAGCAGGACTACAGGGGGCAATCAAGAGACCCAGTACTTC
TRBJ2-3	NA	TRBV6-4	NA	CASRGPPRTDTQYF	TGTGCCAGCAGGGGCCCCCCCCGCACAGATACGCAGTATTTT
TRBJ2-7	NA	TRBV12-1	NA	CASSQGRGGCFEQYF	TGTGCCAGCAGCCAAGGAAGAGGGGGATGTTTCGAGCAGTACTTC
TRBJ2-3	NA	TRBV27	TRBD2	CASSLGWEGDTQYF	TGTGCCAGCAGTTTGGGCTGGGAGGGGGATACGCAGTATTTT
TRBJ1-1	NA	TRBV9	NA	CASSEAGTQNTEAFF	TGTGCCAGCAGCGAGGCTGGGACTCAGAACACTGAAGCTTTCTTT
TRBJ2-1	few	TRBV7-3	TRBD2	CASSSLAGAYNEQFF	TGTGCCAGCAGCTCCCTAGCGGGGGCTTACAATGAGCAGTTCTTC
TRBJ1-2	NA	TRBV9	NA	CASSVEAGLGYGYTF	TGTGCCAGCAGCGTAGAGGCAGGGTTGGGCTATGGCTACACCTTC
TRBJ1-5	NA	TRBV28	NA	CASSSPLGTNLAQPQHF	TGTGCCAGCAGTTCCCCCCTCGGGACAAACTTAGCCCAGCCCCAGCATTTT
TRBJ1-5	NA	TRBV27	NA	CASSPGGSNQPQHF	TGTGCCAGCAGCCCAGGTGGAAGCAATCAGCCCCAGCATTTT
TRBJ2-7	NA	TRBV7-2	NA	CASSEPGQRHEQYF	TGTGCCAGCAGCGAACCCGGACAGAGGCACGAGCAGTACTTC
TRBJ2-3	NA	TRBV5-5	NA	CASSLGLSTSTDTQYF	TGTGCCAGCAGCTTGGGACTCTCGACTAGCACAGATACGCAGTATTTT
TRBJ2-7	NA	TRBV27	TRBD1	CASSSSGTGVPYEQYF	TGTGCCAGCAGTAGCTCCGGGACAGGGGTTCCCTACGAGCAGTACTTC
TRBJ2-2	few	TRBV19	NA	CAGTSGNTGELFF	TGTGCCGGAACAAGCGGTAACACCGGGGAGCTGTTTTTT
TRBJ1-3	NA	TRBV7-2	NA	CASSLDPSGAGNTIYF	TGTGCCAGCAGCTTAGATCCGTCAGGGGCTGGAAACACCATATATTTT
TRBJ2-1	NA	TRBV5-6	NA	CASSLEGDEQFF	TGTGCCAGCAGCTTGGAAGGGGATGAGCAGTTCTTC
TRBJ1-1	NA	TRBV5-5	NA	CASSSGTPNTEAFF	TGTGCCAGCAGCAGCGGGACACCTAACACTGAAGCTTTCTTT
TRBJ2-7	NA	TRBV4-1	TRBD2	CASSQVLAGGPIRGEQYF	TGCGCCAGCAGCCAGGTACTAGCGGGAGGACCCATACGAGGGGAGCAGTACTTC
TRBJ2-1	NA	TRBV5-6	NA	CASSTQLVLNEQFF	TGTGCCAGCAGCACCCAACTAGTCCTCAATGAGCAGTTCTTC
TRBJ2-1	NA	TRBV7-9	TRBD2	CASSSRQGSGSSNEQFF	TGTGCCAGCAGCTCCCGTCAGGGTAGCGGGAGTTCGAATGAGCAGTTCTTC
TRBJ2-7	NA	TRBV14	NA	CASSQSGGEQYF	TGTGCCAGCAGCCAAAGCGGAGGGGAGCAGTACTTC
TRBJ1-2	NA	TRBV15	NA	CATSRDTEVGYTF	TGTGCCACCAGCAGAGATACAGAAGTTGGCTACACCTTC
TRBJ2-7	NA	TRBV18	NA	CASSPTGMDEQYF	TGTGCCAGCTCACCGACAGGAATGGATGAGCAGTACTTC
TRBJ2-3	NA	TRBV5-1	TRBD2	CASSLRLAGEITDTQYF	TGCGCCAGCAGCCTTCGACTAGCGGGGGAGATCACAGATACGCAGTATTTT
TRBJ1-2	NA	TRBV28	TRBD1	CASSPTGDYGYTF	TGTGCCAGCAGTCCGACAGGGGACTATGGCTACACCTTC
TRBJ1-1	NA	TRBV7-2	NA	CASSRQGWDTEAFF	TGTGCCAGCAGCCGCCAGGGATGGGACACTGAAGCTTTCTTT
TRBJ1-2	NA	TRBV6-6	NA	CASSYVDRSYGYTF	TGTGCCAGCAGTTACGTTGACAGGAGCTATGGCTACACCTTC
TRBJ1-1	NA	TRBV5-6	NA	CASSFRGGTEAFF	TGTGCCAGCAGCTTCAGGGGCGGTACTGAAGCTTTCTTT
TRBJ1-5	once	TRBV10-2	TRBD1	CASSGQGGNQPQHF	TGCGCCAGCAGTGGACAGGGGGGTAATCAGCCCCAGCATTTT
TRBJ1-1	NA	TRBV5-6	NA	CASSYYRVGTEAFF	TGTGCCAGCAGCTATTACAGGGTAGGCACTGAAGCTTTCTTT
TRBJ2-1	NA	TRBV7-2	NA	CASTRRSLQYNEQFF	TGTGCCAGCACCCGGAGGAGCCTCCAGTACAATGAGCAGTTCTTC
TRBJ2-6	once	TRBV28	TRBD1	CASKRDRLSGANVLTF	TGTGCCAGCAAACGGGACAGACTCTCTGGGGCCAACGTCCTGACTTTC
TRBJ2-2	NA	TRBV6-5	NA	CASSYSQGNTGELFF	TGTGCCAGCAGTTACTCTCAGGGGAACACCGGGGAGCTGTTTTTT
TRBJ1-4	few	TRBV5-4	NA	CASSLDRGGNEKLFF	TGTGCCAGCAGCTTGGATAGGGGGGGAAATGAAAAACTGTTTTTT
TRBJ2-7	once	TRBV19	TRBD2	CATRLAGSGGAYEQYF	TGTGCCACTAGACTAGCGGGGTCCGGAGGGGCCTACGAGCAGTACTTC
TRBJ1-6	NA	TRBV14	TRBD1	CASSQGGQNNSPLHF	TGTGCCAGCAGCCAAGGGGGACAGAATAATTCACCCCTCCACTTT
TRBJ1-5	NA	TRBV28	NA	CASSSIQGNQPQHF	TGTGCCAGCAGTTCAATACAGGGCAATCAGCCCCAGCATTTT
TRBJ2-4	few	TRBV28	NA	CASSLNTNNIQYF	TGTGCCAGCAGTTTAAACACAAACAACATTCAGTACTTC
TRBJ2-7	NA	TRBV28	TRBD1	CASSWDSSILSYEQYF	TGTGCCAGCAGTTGGGACAGCAGCATACTCTCCTACGAGCAGTACTTC
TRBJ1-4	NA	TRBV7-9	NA	CASSLEGATNEKLFF	TGTGCCAGCAGCTTAGAAGGGGCAACTAATGAAAAACTGTTTTTT
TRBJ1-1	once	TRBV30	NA	CAWEGGHTEAFF	TGTGCCTGGGAGGGGGGGCACACTGAAGCTTTCTTT
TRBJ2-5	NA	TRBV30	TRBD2	CAWRPSGSTETQYF	TGTGCCTGGCGGCCTAGCGGGAGCACAGAGACCCAGTACTTC
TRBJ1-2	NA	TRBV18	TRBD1	CASSDRDSGQLYGYTF	TGTGCCAGCTCCGACAGGGATTCCGGACAACTCTATGGCTACACCTTC
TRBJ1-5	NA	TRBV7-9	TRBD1	CASSPGQGSKPQHF	TGTGCCAGCAGCCCCGGACAGGGGAGCAAGCCCCAGCATTTT
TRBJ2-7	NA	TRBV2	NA	CASSDKASYEQYF	TGTGCCAGCAGTGATAAAGCCTCCTACGAGCAGTACTTC
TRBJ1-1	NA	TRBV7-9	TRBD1	CASSLAGDRGGEAFF	TGTGCCAGCAGCTTAGCAGGGGACAGGGGTGGTGAAGCTTTCTTT
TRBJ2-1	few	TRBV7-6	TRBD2	CASSLYMSSGPNVQFF	TGTGCCAGCAGCTTATATATGTCTAGCGGGCCCAACGTGCAGTTCTTC